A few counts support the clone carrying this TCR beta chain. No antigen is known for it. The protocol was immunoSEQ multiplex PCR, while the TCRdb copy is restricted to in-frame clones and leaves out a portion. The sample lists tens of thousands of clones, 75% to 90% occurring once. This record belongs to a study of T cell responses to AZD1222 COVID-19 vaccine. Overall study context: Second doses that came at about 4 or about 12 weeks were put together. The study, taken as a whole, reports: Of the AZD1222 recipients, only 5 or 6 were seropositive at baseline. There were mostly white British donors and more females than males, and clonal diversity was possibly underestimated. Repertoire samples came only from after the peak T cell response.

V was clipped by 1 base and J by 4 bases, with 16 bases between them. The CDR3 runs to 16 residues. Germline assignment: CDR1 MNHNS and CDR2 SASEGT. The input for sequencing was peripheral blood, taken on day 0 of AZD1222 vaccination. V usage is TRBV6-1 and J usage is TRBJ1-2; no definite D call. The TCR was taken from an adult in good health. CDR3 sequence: CASSEGPGYSLYGYTF. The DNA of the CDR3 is TGTGCCAGCAGTGAAGGGCCGGGGTACAGCCTCTATGGCTACACCTTC.